These 21 T cell receptor beta chains were all obtained from the same sample, sequenced in a study of blood T cell repertoires in COVID-19. The data were produced by immunoSEQ multiplex PCR, yet TCRdb's version contains in-frame clones alone and is incomplete. The data hold 150,000 to 200,000 clones, with more than 75% observed a single time. Source material: PBMCs or T cells enriched from blood (not recorded which). The source of these receptors is a woman in her forties or fifties with acute COVID-19.

The gene calls are TRBV28 and TRBJ1-2; possible D gene TRBD1, 6 bases. The ends were cut back, 5 bases at V and 5 bases at J, with 18 bases in the middle. CDR3 length: 15 amino acids. Looked up from germline, CDR1 is MDHEN and CDR2 is SYDVKM. CDR3 sequence reads: CASSVTGSSGYGYTF. The DNA for the CDR3 is TGTGCCAGCAGTGTAACAGGGTCCTCGGGTTATGGCTACACCTTC.

The chain links TRBV27 to TRBJ1-6, with D perhaps matching TRBD1 (5 bases). This CDR3 contains 14 residues. Germline CDR1 and CDR2: MNHEY and SMNVEV (reference sequence). Trimming removed 4 bases from V and 6 bases from J, with 10 bases in between. The CDR3 coding sequence is TGTGCCAGCAGTTCCCAAGGGGCTAATTCACCCCTCCACTTT. Its protein product is CASSSQGANSPLHF.

The chain's CDR3 is CASSLTTGGRGSYGYTF. CDR3 in DNA: TGTGCCAGCAGTCTAACGACAGGGGGAAGGGGAAGCTATGGCTACACCTTC. The chain couples TRBV28 to TRBJ1-2, with 9 positions matching TRBD1. The CDR3 spans 17 residues. The J segment lost 4 bases and the V segment lost 5 bases, leaving 14 bases of the junction unmatched. CDR1 and CDR2 from the germline V gene are MDHEN and SYDVKM.

This clone was counted a single time. The chain is built from TRBV3-1 (or the pseudogene TRBV3-2) and TRBJ1-6, with D tentatively TRBD1 (6 bases). The CDR3 has 16 residues. Trimming took 6 bases from V and 0 from J, leaving 12 bases between them. Germline loops: CDR1 LGHDT, CDR2 YNNKEL (reference sequence). The CDR3 DNA sequence: TGTGCCAGCAGGCACAGGGCCAGCTCCTATAATTCACCCCTCCACTTT. Translation gives CASRHRASSYNSPLHF.

V is TRBV9 and J is TRBJ2-1; 10 nucleotides line up with TRBD2. The junction had 5 bases not matched to a gene; V was cut back by 0 bases and J by 2 bases. Germline assignment: CDR1 SGDLS and CDR2 YYNGEE. CDR3 length equals 17 residues. The CDR3, as DNA: TGTGCCAGCAGCGTAGGTAGCGGGGGGTACACCTACAATGAGCAGTTCTTC. Encoded protein: CASSVGSGGYTYNEQFF.

The rearrangement uses TRBV27 and TRBJ1-6; possible D gene TRBD1, 5 bases. V was clipped by 6 bases and J by 6 bases, with 9 bases between them. CDR3 length equals 13 residues. Germline CDR1 is MNHEY and CDR2 is SMNVEV (reference sequence). DNA of the CDR3: TGTGCCAGCAGCGGAGGGACTAATTCACCCCTCCACTTT. Amino acids: CASSGGTNSPLHF.

The rearrangement uses TRBV6-2 or TRBV6-3 and TRBJ1-2, with D maybe TRBD1 (6 bases). CDR3 length equals 15 residues. V dropped 5 bases and J dropped 0 bases, with 13 bases sitting between them. CDR1 is MNHEY and CDR2 is SVGEGT in the germline V gene. CDR3 residues: CASSLTGRANYGYTF. The CDR3 region has the DNA TGTGCCAGCAGTCTGACAGGCCGCGCTAACTATGGCTACACCTTC.

This clone came up many times. The chain employs TRBV3-1 (or the pseudogene TRBV3-2) and TRBJ1-1; 8 nucleotides match TRBD1. Germline trimming cut 4 bases from V and 4 bases from J; bases unmatched to any gene: 8. The CDR3 has 15 amino acids. Germline V lookup: CDR1 LGHDT, CDR2 YNNKEL (reference sequence). The CDR3 nucleotides are TGTGCCAGCAGCCGACCTGGACAGGGCCGCACTGAAGCTTTCTTT. Its translation is CASSRPGQGRTEAFF.

This chain links TRBV5-6 with TRBJ1-5; 7 bases align to TRBD1. V shed 3 bases, J shed 0 bases, and the junction held 6 bases outside the gene matches. The CDR3 has 16 residues. Germline loops: CDR1 SGHDT, CDR2 YYEEEE. The CDR3 protein is CASSYRQGYSNQPQHF. For the CDR3, the DNA is TGTGCCAGCAGCTACCGACAGGGATATAGCAATCAGCCCCAGCATTTT.

V gene TRBV28 combines with J gene TRBJ1-1; maybe TRBD1 (5 bases). The V end was cut by 5 bases, the J end by 1 base, with 8 bases between. Germline V lookup: CDR1 MDHEN, CDR2 SYDVKM. The CDR3 spans 13 residues. The DNA of the CDR3 is TGTGCCAGCAGTGTAGGGGAGAACACTGAAGCTTTCTTT. Protein product: CASSVGENTEAFF. Variable domain in full (rest from reference TRBV28 and TRBJ1-1): DVKVTQSSRYLVKRTGEKVFLECVQDMDHENMFWYRQDPGLGLRLIYFSYDVKMKEKGDIPEGYSVSREKKERFSLILESASTNQTSMYLCASSVGENTEAFFGQGTRLTVV.

This chain uses TRBV5-1 with TRBJ2-5; TRBD2 might be the D (6 bases). CDR1 SGHRS and CDR2 YFSETQ come from the germline V gene. The ends were cut back, 3 bases at V and 4 bases at J, with 19 bases in the middle. There are 16 residues in the CDR3. CDR3 sequence reads: CASSSRPLDGGETQYF. CDR3 coding DNA: TGCGCCAGCAGCTCGAGGCCACTGGACGGGGGAGAGACCCAGTACTTC. The entire variable domain, with the rest obtained from reference TRBV5-1 and TRBJ2-5, is as follows: KAGVTQTPRYLIKTRGQQVTLSCSPISGHRSVSWYQQTPGQGLQFLFEYFSETQRNKGNFPGRFSGRQFSNSRSEMNVSTLELGDSALYLCASSSRPLDGGETQYFGPGTRLLVL.

The chain carries TRBV24-1 and TRBJ2-3; TRBD1 matches 8 bases. Germline loops: CDR1 KGHDR, CDR2 SFDVKD. Unmatched junction bases numbered 11, after V lost 2 bases and J lost 5 bases. This CDR3 contains 17 residues. CDR3 sequence reads: CATSDWAPGQVVDTQYF. The CDR3 region has the DNA TGTGCCACCAGTGATTGGGCCCCGGGACAGGTAGTAGATACGCAGTATTTT.

The chain couples TRBV7-2 to TRBJ2-1; TRBD2 matches at 8 bases. V dropped 5 bases and J dropped 8; count of bases not matched to a gene: 11. Germline V gives CDR1 SGHTA, CDR2 FQGNSA. This CDR3 contains 15 residues. CDR3 protein: CASSPTLGGAYEQFF. The CDR3 bases are TGTGCCAGCAGCCCAACCCTCGGGGGGGCGTATGAGCAGTTCTTC.

The V and J genes are TRBV3-1 (or the pseudogene TRBV3-2) and TRBJ2-5; the match to TRBD2 covers 7 bases. Trimming at V came to 0 bases and at J to 2 bases, leaving 12 bases not matched to a gene. In germline, CDR1 is LGHDT, CDR2 YNNKEL (reference sequence). The CDR3 contains 18 residues. The CDR3 reads CASSQDLRIAGEQETQYF. The CDR3 DNA follows: TGTGCCAGCAGCCAAGATCTAAGAATAGCGGGTGAACAAGAGACCCAGTACTTC.

The chain employs TRBV28 and TRBJ1-5; the match to TRBD1 covers 7 bases. CDR1 MDHEN and CDR2 SYDVKM come from the germline V gene. V shed 3 bases, J shed 3 bases, and the junction held 14 bases outside the gene matches. This CDR3 has 18 amino acids. The CDR3 loop is CASSFFPETGTINQPQHF. CDR3 nucleotide sequence: TGTGCCAGCAGTTTTTTCCCCGAGACAGGGACCATCAATCAGCCCCAGCATTTT.

This clone was observed a handful of times. V gene TRBV19 combines with J gene TRBJ2-2; tentative D call: TRBD1 (5 bases). The CDR3 totals 15 residues. V was trimmed by 10 bases and J by 0 bases, leaving 15 bases between them. Germline CDR1 LNHDA, CDR2 SQIVND (reference sequence). The CDR3 DNA sequence: TGTGCCACCGCGAAGGACACTCCGAACACCGGGGAGCTGTTTTTT. It yields the protein CATAKDTPNTGELFF.

The chain has TRBV29-1 and TRBJ2-1; TRBD2 matches 9 bases. Germline V gene sequence: CDR1 SQVTM, CDR2 ANQGSEA. This CDR3 has 16 amino acids. Germline trimming cut 2 bases from V and 3 bases from J; bases unmatched to any gene: 8. In nucleotides, the CDR3 is TGCAGCGTTGAAATCGGCGGGGGGGATCGCTACAATGAGCAGTTCTTC. Protein product: CSVEIGGGDRYNEQFF.

As to this clone: Other nucleotide sequences in the sample specify the same CDR3. The V and J genes are TRBV5-1 and TRBJ2-7, with TRBD1 matching over 8 bases. CDR3 length: 14 amino acids. Germline trimming cut 4 bases from V and 2 bases from J; bases unmatched to any gene: 5. Germline loops: CDR1 SGHRS, CDR2 YFSETQ. CDR3 DNA: TGCGCCAGCAGCCCCGGGACAGGCGCCTACGAGCAGTACGTC. Its protein is CASSPGTGAYEQYV.

This clone turned up a few times. The chain recombines TRBV3-1 (or the pseudogene TRBV3-2) with TRBJ2-1; D unclear. The germline V gene has CDR1 LGHDT and CDR2 YNNKEL (reference sequence). Trimming took off 2 bases at V and 0 bases at J, with 2 bases between the two ends. The CDR3 is 13 residues long. The CDR3 sequence: CASSQHSYNEQFF. CDR3 coding DNA: TGTGCCAGCAGCCAACACTCCTACAATGAGCAGTTCTTC.

This rearrangement joins TRBV5-1 to TRBJ1-5; D is uncertain. Per germline, CDR1 SGHRS and CDR2 YFSETQ. V was pared by 4 bases and J by 4 bases, with 9 bases between. The CDR3 consists of 13 residues. CDR3 sequence reads: CASSDGVNQPQHF. DNA of the CDR3: TGCGCCAGCAGCGATGGAGTAAATCAGCCCCAGCATTTT.

The chain couples TRBV19 to TRBJ1-1, with D possibly being TRBD1 (6 bases). This CDR3 region has 12 residues. Looked up from germline, CDR1 is LNHDA and CDR2 is SQIVND (reference sequence). V was pared by 10 bases and J by 4 bases, with 13 bases between. The chain's CDR3 is CATIGGVTEAFF. The CDR3 DNA is TGTGCCACCATAGGGGGGGTCACTGAAGCTTTCTTT.